The 8 T cell receptor beta chains given below trace back to one sample, sequenced in a study of T cell responses to AZD1222 COVID-19 vaccine (dated by TCRdb to 2020 to 2023). Libraries were prepared through the immunoSEQ multiplex PCR assay. Here the immuneACCESS table is served through TCRdb, limited to in-frame sequences with V and J called. Missing clones are a known gap in these copies; in checked studies unresolved V genes cover under half, and the rest lacks a known reason. The sample table contains roughly 50,000 clones; only one count was recorded for nearly 90% of them. In total, the top ten clones hold 3% to 4.5% of the sample. The time point label on this specimen signifies: baseline before first vaccination. The source was peripheral blood, collected on day 0 of AZD1222 vaccination. The receptors come from an adult in good health.

The V call is TRBV28, the J call TRBJ2-7; D possibly matches TRBD1 or TRBD2 (6 bases each). The V end was cut by 4 bases, the J end by 1 base, with 20 bases between. Germline values: CDR1 MDHEN, CDR2 SYDVKM. This CDR3 has 17 residues. The chain's CDR3 is CASSSIGGQGLSYEQYF. In nucleotides, the CDR3 is TGTGCCAGCAGTTCTATCGGGGGTCAGGGGCTTTCCTACGAGCAGTACTTC.

This clone was recorded a few times. V gene TRBV25-1 combines with J gene TRBJ1-5; D unresolved. Per germline, CDR1 MGHDK and CDR2 SYGVNS. The V end was cut by 4 bases, the J end by 0 bases, with 7 bases between. The CDR3 is 14 residues long. This CDR3 is CASSGELSNQPQHF. The CDR3, as DNA: TGTGCCAGCAGTGGAGAACTTAGCAATCAGCCCCAGCATTTT.

Comments on this clone: This specimen includes other DNA sequences encoding the same CDR3. This rearrangement joins TRBV5-1 to TRBJ2-3; D call uncertain. This CDR3 is built from 12 residues. Germline CDR1 and CDR2: SGHRS and YFSETQ. V was trimmed by 0 bases and J by 4 bases, leaving 3 bases between them. The CDR3: CASSLGADTQYF. CDR3 sequence (DNA): TGCGCCAGCAGCTTGGGTGCAGATACGCAGTATTTT.

V and J are TRBV29-1 and TRBJ1-3, with D unclear. Germline values: CDR1 SQVTM, CDR2 ANQGSEA. V was shortened by 2 bases and J by 3 bases, with 2 bases between the two germline ends. The CDR3 is made up of 11 amino acids. DNA of the CDR3: TGCAGCGTTGAACTTGGAAACACCATATATTTT. Encoded protein: CSVELGNTIYF.

The chain combines TRBV11-2 with TRBJ2-7, with D unresolved. The CDR3 is 13 residues long. V lost 5 bases, J lost 0 bases, and 8 bases lay in between. The V gene's germline CDR1 is SGHAT and CDR2 FQNNGV. Here the CDR3 reads CASSAPYSYEQYF. The CDR3 coding sequence is TGTGCCAGCAGCGCCCCTTACTCCTACGAGCAGTACTTC.

This clone has a handful of counts. The chain uses TRBV6-2 or TRBV6-3 and TRBJ1-1; 12 nucleotides agree with TRBD1. Germline V gives CDR1 MNHEY, CDR2 SVGEGT. J gave up 0 bases and V 2 bases, and 1 base lay outside the gene matches. The CDR3 extends over 16 amino acids. The CDR3 loop reads CASSYGTGGLNTEAFF. CDR3 sequence (DNA): TGTGCCAGCAGTTACGGGACAGGGGGCCTGAACACTGAAGCTTTCTTT.

The chain couples TRBV28 to TRBJ2-3, with TRBD2 matching 12 bases. The CDR3 contains 16 residues. Germline V gene sequence: CDR1 MDHEN, CDR2 SYDVKM. V shed 5 bases and J 7 bases; nucleotides not matched to a gene: 10. The CDR3 sequence: CASSPTPSGGANTQYF. The CDR3 DNA reads TGTGCCAGCAGTCCAACCCCTAGCGGGGGGGCCAATACGCAGTATTTT.

The V call is TRBV6-5, the J call TRBJ1-2, with D possibly matching TRBD1 (6 bases). Trimming removed 2 bases at V and 2 bases at J, with 12 bases between. This CDR3 region has 15 residues. Germline loops: CDR1 MNHEY, CDR2 SVGAGI. As DNA, the CDR3 is TGTGCCAGCAGTTACGGGGAAGGGGGGAACTATGGCTACACCTTC. This encodes CASSYGEGGNYGYTF.